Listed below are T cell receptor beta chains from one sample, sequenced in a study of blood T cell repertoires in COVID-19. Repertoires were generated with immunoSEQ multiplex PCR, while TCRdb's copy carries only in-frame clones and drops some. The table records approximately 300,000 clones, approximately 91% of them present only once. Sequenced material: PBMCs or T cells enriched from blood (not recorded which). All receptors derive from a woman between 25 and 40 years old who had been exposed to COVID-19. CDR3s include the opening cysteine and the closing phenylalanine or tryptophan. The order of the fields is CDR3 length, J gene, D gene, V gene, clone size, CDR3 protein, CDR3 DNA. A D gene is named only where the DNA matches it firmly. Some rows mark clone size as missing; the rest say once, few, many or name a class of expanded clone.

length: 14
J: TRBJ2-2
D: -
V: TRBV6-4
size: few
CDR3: CASTAAPGTGELFF
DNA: TGTGCCAGCACTGCCGCCCCGGGCACCGGGGAGCTGTTTTTT

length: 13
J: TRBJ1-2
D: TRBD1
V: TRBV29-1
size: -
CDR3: CSVVQGAIYGYTF
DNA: TGCAGCGTGGTACAGGGGGCGATTTATGGCTACACCTTC

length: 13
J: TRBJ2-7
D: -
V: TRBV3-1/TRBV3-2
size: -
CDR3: CASSQDPRQEQYF
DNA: TGTGCCAGCAGCCAGGATCCGAGGCAAGAGCAGTACTTC

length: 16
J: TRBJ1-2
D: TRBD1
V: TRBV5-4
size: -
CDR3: CASSSTFQGQGTGYTF
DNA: TGTGCCAGCAGCTCAACCTTTCAGGGACAGGGGACTGGGTACACCTTC

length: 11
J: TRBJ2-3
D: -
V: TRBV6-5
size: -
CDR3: CASTNTDTQYF
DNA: TGTGCCAGCACCAACACAGATACGCAGTATTTT

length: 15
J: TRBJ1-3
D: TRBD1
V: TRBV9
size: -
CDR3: CASSVATGDGNTIYF
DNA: TGTGCCAGCAGTGTAGCGACAGGGGACGGAAACACCATATATTTT

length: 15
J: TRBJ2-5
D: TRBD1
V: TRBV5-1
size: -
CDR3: CASSGRTGGEETQYF
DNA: TGCGCCAGCAGCGGACGGACAGGGGGCGAAGAGACCCAGTACTTC

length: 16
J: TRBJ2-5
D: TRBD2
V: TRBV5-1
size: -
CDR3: CASSWGTSGGRETQYF
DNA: TGCGCCAGCAGCTGGGGGACTAGCGGGGGTCGAGAGACCCAGTACTTC

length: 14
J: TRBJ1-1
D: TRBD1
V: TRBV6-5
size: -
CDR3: CASSYSYRGTEAFF
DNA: TGTGCCAGCAGTTACTCGTACAGGGGCACTGAAGCTTTCTTT

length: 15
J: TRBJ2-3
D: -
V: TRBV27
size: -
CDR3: CASSRDFASTDTQYF
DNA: TGTGCCAGCAGTCGGGACTTCGCTAGCACAGATACGCAGTATTTT

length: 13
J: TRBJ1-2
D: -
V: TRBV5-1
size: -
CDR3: CASSPGTSHGYTF
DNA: TGCGCCAGCAGCCCAGGGACATCCCATGGCTACACCTTC

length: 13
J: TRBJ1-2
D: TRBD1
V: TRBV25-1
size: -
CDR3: CASSGGQGYGYTF
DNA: TGTGCCAGCAGTGGGGGACAGGGCTATGGCTACACCTTC

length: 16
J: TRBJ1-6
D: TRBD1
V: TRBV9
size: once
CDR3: CASSVDDRAYNSPLHF
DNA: TGTGCCAGCAGCGTAGACGACAGGGCGTATAATTCACCCCTCCACTTT

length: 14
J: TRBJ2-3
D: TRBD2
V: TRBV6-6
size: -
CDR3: CASSYGGGKDTQYF
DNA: TGTGCCAGCAGTTACGGCGGGGGAAAAGATACGCAGTATTTT

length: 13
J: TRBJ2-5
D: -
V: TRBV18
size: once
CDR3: CASSPGAGETQYF
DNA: TGTGCCAGCTCCCCGGGAGCAGGGGAGACCCAGTACTTC

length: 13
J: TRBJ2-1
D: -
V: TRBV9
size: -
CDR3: CASSVGFQNEQFF
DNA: TGTGCCAGCAGCGTAGGATTCCAGAATGAGCAGTTCTTC

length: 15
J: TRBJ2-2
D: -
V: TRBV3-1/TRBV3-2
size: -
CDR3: CASSPGIANTGELFF
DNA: TGTGCCAGCAGCCCGGGGATCGCGAACACCGGGGAGCTGTTTTTT

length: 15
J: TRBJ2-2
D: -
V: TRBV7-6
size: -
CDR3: CASSLSPGNSGELFF
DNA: TGTGCCAGCAGCTTATCCCCCGGGAACTCCGGGGAGCTGTTTTTT

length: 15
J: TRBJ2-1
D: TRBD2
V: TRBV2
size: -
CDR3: CASSRLAGGYNEQFF
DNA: TGTGCCAGCAGTAGACTAGCGGGGGGGTACAATGAGCAGTTCTTC

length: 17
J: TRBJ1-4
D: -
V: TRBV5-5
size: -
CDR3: CASSRQPTGSGNEKLFF
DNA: TGTGCCAGCAGTAGGCAACCAACAGGGTCGGGTAATGAAAAACTGTTTTTT